Described below is a single T cell receptor (beta chain) sequence and its context. What antigen it recognizes has not been identified. Germline is not matched at one junction end, which may reflect a read error. The sample comes from a study of blood T cell repertoires in COVID-19 (dated by TCRdb to the early 2020s). General notes on the study: Samples covering the acute and convalescent phases of COVID-19 were provided by collaborators in the United States, Italy and Spain. The material from the prospective study consisted of cDNA or gDNA derived from T cells, B-cell-depleted T cells, or PBMCs. Deeply sampled blood TCRbeta repertoires from subjects exposed to, actively infected with, or recovered from COVID-19 were included in the dataset. A freely available public database, intended as a resource for researchers studying the immune response to SARS-CoV-2, is where the repertoires were released. Samples came from the ongoing ImmuneRACE study (first 160 participants) plus 1,254 subjects from 6 global collaborators. A de-identified subject ID, COVID-19 status, age in years and sex were almost always included in the sample metadata. Where available, HLA class I and class II types were taken from metadata supplied by the sample provider and were not determined by assay-based typing.

The CDR3 contains 14 residues, cysteine and phenylalanine counted. Solely the CDR3 DNA is kept, with 42 bases framed from the first base. Looking up the germline V gene (reference sequence) yields CDR1 SSHAT and CDR2 FNYEAQ. Beyond this particular receptor, the publication reports: The amount of clinical and demographic metadata varied by source and participant and was provided uncurated.

Collaborating institutions collected whole blood in K2EDTA tubes following their own protocols. Collaborator samples were shipped for TCRbeta analysis as frozen whole blood, isolated PBMCs, or DNA extracted from either sample type. TCRbeta CDR3 regions were amplified from genomic DNA using the immunoSEQ Assay, a bias-controlled multiplex PCR. In the source study's methods: The number of nucleated cells in each sample was estimated by amplification of reference gene primers within the assay. Sequence reads were collapsed and filtered to measure the absolute abundance of every unique TCRbeta CDR3 rearrangement. For each sample, productive Simpson clonality was calculated as the square root of Simpson's diversity index over productive rearrangements. TCRdb stores this immuneACCESS table with in-frame sequences only. Part of the clones is absent; in the studies checked, under half of the shortfall reflects unresolved V genes, and no reason is known for the rest. V and J calls and clone size are those listed in that table; D and trimming were worked out from the DNA. The sample records roughly 190,000 clones, around 79% of which are singletons. The ten largest clones add up to around 11% of the sample.

The TCR was taken from a woman in her fifties or sixties with acute or convalescent COVID-19. Recombination connected TRBV7-7 to TRBJ2-3; 7 bases in the middle match TRBD2. The specimen was peripheral blood. The DNA sequence is given as TGTGCTAGCAGCCGCGGGGGAGGGGCAGATACGCAGTATTTT. It codes for CASSRGGGADTQYF.